Listed here are 27 T cell receptor beta chains from one sample, sequenced in a study of shared clonotypes between healthy human individuals. Only in-frame clones appear in the TCRdb table, and some are missing; sequencing was by immunoSEQ multiplex PCR. The repertoire holds roughly 1,100,000 clones, approximately 68% seen once, with nearly 1.5% in the top ten. The sequencing sample was made of memory CD4+ T cells sorted from blood. Subset meaning: CD45RA-negative fraction. Receptors originate from a man younger than 30 in good health.

The J gene is TRBJ1-3, the V gene TRBV30, with D perhaps matching TRBD1 (5 bases). The CDR3 runs to 15 residues. The germline CDR1 and CDR2 sequences are GTSNPN and SVGIG (reference sequence). With 3 bases removed from V and 4 bases from J, the gap between germline ends came to 16 bases. The CDR3 DNA reads as TGTGCCTGGAGCCGGGACTCAACCGTCGGAAACACCATATATTTT. Protein: CAWSRDSTVGNTIYF. The whole variable domain, remainder taken from reference TRBV30 and TRBJ1-3, is SQTIHQWPATLVQPVGSPLSLECTVEGTSNPNLYWYRQAAGRGLQLLFYSVGIGQISSEVPQNLSASRPQDRQFILSSKKLLLSDSGFYLCAWSRDSTVGNTIYFGEGSWLTVV.

The CDR3 region is CASSLPSGGTDTQYF. As DNA, the CDR3 is TGCGCCAGCAGCTTACCTAGCGGGGGCACAGATACGCAGTATTTT. The chain uses TRBV5-1 and TRBJ2-3; TRBD2 agrees at 9 bases. The V gene end was trimmed by 2 bases and the J gene end by 1 base; junction bases not matched to a gene: 2. The CDR3 extends over 15 amino acids. CDR1 and CDR2 from the germline V gene are SGHRS and YFSETQ.

This rearrangement joins TRBV6-1 to TRBJ1-6; 7 nucleotides line up with TRBD1. V was clipped by 4 bases and J by 4 bases; unmatched bases: 7. This CDR3 has 16 residues. Germline V gene sequence: CDR1 MNHNS, CDR2 SASEGT. Here the CDR3 DNA reads TGTGCCAGCAGTGCCCCGGCAGGGGGATATAATTCACCCCTCCACTTT. Translation: CASSAPAGGYNSPLHF.

This clone turned up a few times. The V and J genes are TRBV29-1 and TRBJ1-4; 7 nucleotides line up with TRBD1. From germline, CDR1 is SQVTM and CDR2 ANQGSEA. V was pared by 7 bases and J by 7 bases, with 9 bases of the junction left unmatched. The CDR3 is made up of 13 amino acids. CDR3 sequence reads: CSAVTHRGEKLFF. The DNA for the CDR3 is TGCAGCGCTGTAACTCACAGGGGTGAAAAACTGTTTTTT.

As DNA, the CDR3 is TGTGCCAGCAGCTTAGCTGGGACTAGCTTCCCCCAGTTCTTC. Amino acids: CASSLAGTSFPQFF. The rearrangement joins TRBV7-2 to TRBJ2-1; TRBD2 matches at 9 bases. Germline CDR1 is SGHTA and CDR2 is FQGNSA. The CDR3 has 14 amino acids. The V and J ends lost 0 bases and 13 bases, in that order; junction bases with no gene match: 7.

Note on this clone: The identical CDR3 is also encoded by other nucleotide sequences in the sample. J is TRBJ2-7 and V is TRBV7-2, with no clear D. Germline assignment: CDR1 SGHTA and CDR2 FQGNSA. With 6 bases removed from V and 1 base from J, the gap between germline ends came to 7 bases. There are 12 residues in the CDR3. CDR3 DNA sequence: TGTGCCAGCAGTTCTGTTTCCTACGAGCAGTACTTC. Protein: CASSSVSYEQYF.

The chain combines TRBV7-2 with TRBJ1-1; D gene unclear. This CDR3 has 12 amino acids. V was clipped by 3 bases and J by 11 bases, with 13 bases between them. The germline V gene has CDR1 SGHTA and CDR2 FQGNSA. CDR3 nucleotides: TGTGCCAGCAGCTTCCCTCCTGGCAGGGCTTTCTTT. Protein product: CASSFPPGRAFF.

This clone has just one count. The chain employs TRBV15 and TRBJ2-2, with D unresolved. Deletions cut 0 bases from V and 0 bases from J, with 14 bases between. CDR1 and CDR2 (germline): LNHNV, YYDKDF (reference sequence). The CDR3 is made up of 18 amino acids. CDR3 nucleotide sequence: TGTGCCACCAGCAGAGACTCTCCCCCGTTCGCGAACACCGGGGAGCTGTTTTTT. Translation: CATSRDSPPFANTGELFF.

The rearrangement joins TRBV30 to TRBJ2-7; D is uncertain. The CDR3 spans 10 residues. Trimming cost V 3 bases and J 3 bases, with 3 bases left between them. Germline V gives CDR1 GTSNPN, CDR2 SVGIG (reference sequence). The CDR3 region is CAWSLYEQYF. CDR3 in DNA: TGTGCCTGGAGCCTCTACGAGCAGTACTTC.

This chain links TRBV1 with TRBJ1-6; the table calls TRBD1, which could not be checked here. TRBV1 is shown as a pseudogene. CDR3 length: 17 amino acids. In nucleotides, the CDR3 is TGCACCAGCAGCCAAGGGGCCCTTGCCTCCCATAATTCACCCCTCCACTTT. Its translation: CTSSQGALASHNSPLHF.

CDR3 protein: CASSLDEGDTQYF. In DNA form, the CDR3 reads TGTGCCAGCAGCTTAGACGAAGGCGATACGCAGTATTTT. The chain combines TRBV11-3 with TRBJ2-3; D remains unclear. Germline-derived CDR1 and CDR2 are SGHNT and YENEEA. V lost 0 bases and J 6 bases, leaving 7 bases between the germline ends. The CDR3 has 13 residues.

V usage is TRBV6-5 and J usage is TRBJ2-5; D is undetermined. The CDR3 is made up of 13 amino acids. Germline assignment: CDR1 MNHEY and CDR2 SVGAGI. With 4 bases removed from V and 5 bases from J, the gap between germline ends came to 11 bases. The CDR3 nucleotides are TGTGCCAGCAGTTCCTCGGACGCGGAGACCCAGTACTTC. Its translation is CASSSSDAETQYF.

The chain combines TRBV30 with TRBJ2-7; no definite D call. The CDR3 is made up of 12 amino acids. Trimming left V 2 bases short and J 2 bases short, with 7 bases between. Germline V gives CDR1 GTSNPN, CDR2 SVGIG (reference sequence). As DNA, the CDR3 is TGTGCCTGGAGTAGGGTTACCTACGAGCAGTACTTC. This gives the protein CAWSRVTYEQYF.

The chain uses TRBV11-2 and TRBJ1-1, with TRBD1 as a possible D gene (6 bases). Trimming took 0 bases from V and 5 from J, leaving 16 bases between them. This CDR3 contains 16 residues. Germline CDR1 is SGHAT and CDR2 is FQNNGV. CDR3 sequence: CASSLDLGAARTEAFF. Written as DNA, the CDR3 is TGTGCCAGCAGCTTAGATCTGGGGGCCGCAAGGACTGAAGCTTTCTTT.

The rearrangement links TRBV6-6 to TRBJ2-5; 14 bases agree with TRBD2. The CDR3 runs to 16 residues. The germline V gene encodes CDR1 MNHNY and CDR2 SVGAGI (reference sequence). V trimming: 5 bases; J trimming: 5 bases; junction bases outside the gene matches: 7. CDR3 nucleotides: TGTGCCAGCAGTCCGGGACTAGCGGGAGTCTGGGAGACCCAGTACTTC. Amino acids: CASSPGLAGVWETQYF.

The chain links TRBV9 to TRBJ2-1; D not certain. Germline V gives CDR1 SGDLS, CDR2 YYNGEE. Trimming stripped 2 bases from V and 3 bases from J, with 9 bases between. This CDR3 contains 14 residues. CDR3 coding DNA: TGTGCCAGCAGCGTCGGGTCCGACTACAATGAGCAGTTCTTC. It specifies CASSVGSDYNEQFF. Drawing the rest from reference TRBV9 and TRBJ2-1, the complete variable domain is DSGVTQTPKHLITATGQRVTLRCSPRSGDLSVYWYQQSLDQGLQFLIQYYNGEERAKGNILERFSAQQFPDLHSELNLSSLELGDSALYFCASSVGSDYNEQFFGPGTRLTVL.

The genes are TRBV2 and TRBJ1-1, with TRBD1 matching 11 bases. With V trimmed by 8 bases and J by 3 bases, 2 bases remained unmatched. This CDR3 contains 13 residues. Germline V CDR1 and CDR2: SNHLY, FYNNEI. CDR3 sequence reads: CASWGQGDTEAFF. CDR3 coding DNA: TGTGCCAGCTGGGGACAGGGGGACACTGAAGCTTTCTTT.

This chain connects TRBV7-8 to TRBJ1-6; D call uncertain. CDR1 and CDR2 (germline): SGHVS, FQNEAQ. V gave up 2 bases and J gave up 13 bases, with 15 bases separating them. This CDR3 comprises 14 residues. The CDR3 loop reads CASSLSHLSRPLHF. In DNA, the CDR3 is TGTGCCAGCAGCTTATCTCACCTCAGCAGGCCCCTCCACTTT.

This clone has only a few counts. The chain joins TRBV5-4 to TRBJ1-1; no firm D call. Germline loops: CDR1 SGHNT, CDR2 YYREEE (reference sequence). V shed 0 bases and J shed 1 base, with 7 bases lying between them. The CDR3 runs to 14 residues. The CDR3 DNA follows: TGTGCCAGCAGCTTGGGGGTTTGGAACACTGAAGCTTTCTTT. Translating gives CASSLGVWNTEAFF.

This sequence joins TRBV7-9 and TRBJ2-7; 7 bases line up with TRBD2. The CDR3 is 16 residues long. Germline-derived CDR1 and CDR2 are SEHNR and FQNEAQ (reference sequence). The V and J ends lost 5 bases and 1 base, in that order; junction bases with no gene match: 11. For the CDR3, the DNA is TGTGCCAGCAGCCCCGATTGGCGAGCGGGGTCCTACGAGCAGTACTTC. It specifies CASSPDWRAGSYEQYF.

This chain links TRBV11-2 with TRBJ2-7; 9 bases agree with TRBD2. V lost 0 bases and J lost 7; bases outside the gene matches: 13. The CDR3 loop spans 17 amino acids. The germline V gene encodes CDR1 SGHAT and CDR2 FQNNGV. CDR3 amino acids: CASSLDNLAGPSGEQYF. The CDR3 DNA reads as TGTGCCAGCAGCTTAGATAACCTAGCGGGGCCTAGTGGTGAGCAGTACTTC.

J is TRBJ2-6 and V is TRBV19; possibly TRBD2 for D (5 bases). With 6 bases removed from V and 0 bases from J, the gap between germline ends came to 21 bases. This CDR3 is built from 19 residues. The germline CDR1 and CDR2 sequences are LNHDA and SQIVND (reference sequence). The CDR3 DNA reads TGTGCCAGTAGGGGTCGCTTTGGACTCGCGGGCTCTGGGGCCAACGTCCTGACTTTC. Its protein is CASRGRFGLAGSGANVLTF.

V is TRBV6-1 and J is TRBJ1-2, with TRBD1 identical over 7 bases. J lost 6 bases, V lost 5 bases, and 9 bases had no gene match. Germline CDR1 is MNHNS and CDR2 is SASEGT. CDR3 length equals 14 residues. In DNA form, the CDR3 reads TGTGCCAGCAGTCCGAGACAGGGAAGCGATGGCTACACCTTC. Translated: CASSPRQGSDGYTF.

The genes are TRBV29-1 and TRBJ1-3; D is unresolved. V shed 5 bases and J shed 1 base, with 6 bases lying between them. Germline V gene sequence: CDR1 SQVTM, CDR2 ANQGSEA. This CDR3 is 12 amino acids long. CDR3 nucleotides: TGCAGCGTTAGTGTTTCTGGAAACACCATATATTTT. Translated, it gives CSVSVSGNTIYF.

This clone was detected a few times. The chain is built from TRBV5-1 and TRBJ1-1; 7 nucleotides line up with TRBD1. Per the germline V gene, CDR1 is SGHRS and CDR2 is YFSETQ. With 4 bases clipped from V and 0 bases from J, the junction kept 6 bases outside the gene matches. This CDR3 is built from 15 residues. The CDR3 here is CASSGSGTVNTEAFF. In nucleotides, the CDR3 is TGCGCCAGCAGCGGATCCGGGACAGTGAACACTGAAGCTTTCTTT.

Points on this clone: The sample carries other DNA sequences with the same CDR3. CDR3 region: CASTETSGSYEQYF. The CDR3 bases are TGCGCCAGCACCGAGACTAGCGGTTCCTACGAGCAGTACTTC. This rearrangement joins TRBV10-2 to TRBJ2-7; TRBD2 agrees at 9 bases. CDR1 and CDR2 (germline): WSHSY, SAAADI. The CDR3 length is 14 residues. The V segment lost 7 bases and the J segment 1 base; nucleotides outside the gene matches: 5.

The chain has TRBV19 and TRBJ1-5, with D possibly being TRBD1 (5 bases). The CDR3 has 14 amino acids. Germline CDR1 is LNHDA and CDR2 is SQIVND (reference sequence). V lost 7 bases and J lost 6, with 16 bases in between. The CDR3 DNA reads as TGTGCCAGTAAGGGGCCCGAGGAGGCTCAGCCCCAGCATTTT. Encoded protein: CASKGPEEAQPQHF.